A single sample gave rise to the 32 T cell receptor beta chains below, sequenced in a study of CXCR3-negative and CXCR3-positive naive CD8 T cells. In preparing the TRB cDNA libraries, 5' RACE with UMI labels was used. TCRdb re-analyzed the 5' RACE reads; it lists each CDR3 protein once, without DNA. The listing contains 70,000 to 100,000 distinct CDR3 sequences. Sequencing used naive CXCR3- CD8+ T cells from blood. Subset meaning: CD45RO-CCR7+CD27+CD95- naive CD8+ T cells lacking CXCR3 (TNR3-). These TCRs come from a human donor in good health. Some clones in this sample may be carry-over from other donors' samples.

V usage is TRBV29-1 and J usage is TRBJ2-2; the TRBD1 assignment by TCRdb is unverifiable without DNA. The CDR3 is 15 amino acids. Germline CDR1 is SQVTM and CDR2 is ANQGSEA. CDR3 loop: CSVNEAGTNTGELFF.

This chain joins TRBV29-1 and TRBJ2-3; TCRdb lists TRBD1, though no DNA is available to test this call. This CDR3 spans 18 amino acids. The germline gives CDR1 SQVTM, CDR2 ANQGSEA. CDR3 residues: CSVVGIQWTGGNTDTQYF.

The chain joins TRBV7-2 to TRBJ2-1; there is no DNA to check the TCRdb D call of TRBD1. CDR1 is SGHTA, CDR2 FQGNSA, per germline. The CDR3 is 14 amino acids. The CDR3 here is CASSLARGMDEQFF.

CDR3 loop: CSVEVAGGTETQYF. The chain carries TRBV29-1 and TRBJ2-5; the D gene TCRdb calls, TRBD1, cannot be checked with no DNA. From germline, CDR1 is SQVTM and CDR2 ANQGSEA. This CDR3 contains 14 residues.

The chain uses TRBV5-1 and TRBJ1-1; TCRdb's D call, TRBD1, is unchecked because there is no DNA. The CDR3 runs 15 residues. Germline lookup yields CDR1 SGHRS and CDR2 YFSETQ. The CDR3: CASSLVGQGYTEAFF.

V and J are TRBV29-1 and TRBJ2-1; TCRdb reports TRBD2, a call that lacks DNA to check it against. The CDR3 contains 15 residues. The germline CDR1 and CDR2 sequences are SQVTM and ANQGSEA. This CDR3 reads CSVGGEVHSYNEQFF.

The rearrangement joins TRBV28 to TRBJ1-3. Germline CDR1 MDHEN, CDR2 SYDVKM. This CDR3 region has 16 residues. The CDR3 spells CASSFPASSSGNTIYF. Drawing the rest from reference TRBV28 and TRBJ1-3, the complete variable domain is DVKVTQSSRYLVKRTGEKVFLECVQDMDHENMFWYRQDPGLGLRLIYFSYDVKMKEKGDIPEGYSVSREKKERFSLILESASTNQTSMYLCASSFPASSSGNTIYFGEGSWLTVV.

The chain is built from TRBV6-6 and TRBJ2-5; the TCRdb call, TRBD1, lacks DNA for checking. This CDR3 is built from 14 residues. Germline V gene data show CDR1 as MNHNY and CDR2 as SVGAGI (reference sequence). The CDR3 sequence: CASSRDRDKETQYF.

CDR3 sequence: CASSLESGREAFF. J is TRBJ1-1 and V is TRBV5-5. Germline V lookup: CDR1 SGHKS, CDR2 YYEKEE (reference sequence). This CDR3 is 13 amino acids long.

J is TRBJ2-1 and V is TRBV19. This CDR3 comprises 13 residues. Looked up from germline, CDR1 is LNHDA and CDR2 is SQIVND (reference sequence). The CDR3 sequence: CASSIAGGFEQFF.

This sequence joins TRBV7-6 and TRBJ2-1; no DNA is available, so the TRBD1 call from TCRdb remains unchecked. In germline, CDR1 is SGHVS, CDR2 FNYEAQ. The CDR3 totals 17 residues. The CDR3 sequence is CASSWDRGGSGDNEQFF.

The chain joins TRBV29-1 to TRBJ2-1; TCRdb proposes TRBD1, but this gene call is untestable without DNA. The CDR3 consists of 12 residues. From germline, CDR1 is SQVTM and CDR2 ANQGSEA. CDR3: CSAGQATNEQFF.

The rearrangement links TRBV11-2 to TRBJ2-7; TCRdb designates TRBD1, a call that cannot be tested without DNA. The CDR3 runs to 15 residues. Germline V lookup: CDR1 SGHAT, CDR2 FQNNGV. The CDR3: CASSLDYSRGYEQYF.

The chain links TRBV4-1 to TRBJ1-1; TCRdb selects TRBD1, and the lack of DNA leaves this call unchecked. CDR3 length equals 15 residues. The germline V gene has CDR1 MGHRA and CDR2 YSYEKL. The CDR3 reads CASSQGWAGGSEAFF.

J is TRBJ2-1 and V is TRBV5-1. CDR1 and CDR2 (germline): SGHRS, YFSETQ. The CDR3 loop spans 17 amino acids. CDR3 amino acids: CASSWPPQGSSYNEQFF.

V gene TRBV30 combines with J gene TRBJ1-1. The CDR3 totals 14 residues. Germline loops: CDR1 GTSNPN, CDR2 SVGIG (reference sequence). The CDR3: CAWSVEGMNTEAFF.

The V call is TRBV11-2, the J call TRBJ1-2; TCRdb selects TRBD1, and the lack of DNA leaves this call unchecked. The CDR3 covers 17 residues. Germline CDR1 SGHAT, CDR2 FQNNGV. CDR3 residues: CASSLEQAVVGIYGYTF.

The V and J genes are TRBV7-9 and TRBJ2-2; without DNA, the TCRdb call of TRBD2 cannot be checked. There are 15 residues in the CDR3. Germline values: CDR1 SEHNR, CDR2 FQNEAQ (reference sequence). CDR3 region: CASAGGDLNTGELFF.

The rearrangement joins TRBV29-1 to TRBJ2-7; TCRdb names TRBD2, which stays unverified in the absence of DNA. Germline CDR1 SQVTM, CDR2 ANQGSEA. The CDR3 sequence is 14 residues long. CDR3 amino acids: CSVEEPGREGEQYF.

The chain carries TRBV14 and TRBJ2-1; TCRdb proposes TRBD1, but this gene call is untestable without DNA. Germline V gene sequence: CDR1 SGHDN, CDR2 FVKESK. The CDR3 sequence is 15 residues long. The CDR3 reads CASSQDSGYVNEQFF.

Here the CDR3 reads CASSPEGVGETQYF. The chain is built from TRBV18 and TRBJ2-5; no DNA is available, so the TRBD1 call from TCRdb remains unchecked. CDR3 length: 14 residues. Germline-derived CDR1 and CDR2 are KGHSH and LQKENI.

The CDR3 here is CASSFLGTDTQYF. The gene calls are TRBV27 and TRBJ2-3. CDR1 and CDR2 (germline): MNHEY, SMNVEV (reference sequence). This CDR3 contains 13 residues.

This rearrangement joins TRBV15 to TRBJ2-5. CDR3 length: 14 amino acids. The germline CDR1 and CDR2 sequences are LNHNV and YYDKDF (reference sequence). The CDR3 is CATSREGSITAQYF.

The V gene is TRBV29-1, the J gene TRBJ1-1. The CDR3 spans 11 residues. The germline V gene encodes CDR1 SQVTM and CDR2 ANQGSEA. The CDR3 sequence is CSVVWGTEAFF.

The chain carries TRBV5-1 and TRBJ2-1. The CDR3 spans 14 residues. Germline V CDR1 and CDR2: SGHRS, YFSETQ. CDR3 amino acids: CASSLASWGNEQFF.

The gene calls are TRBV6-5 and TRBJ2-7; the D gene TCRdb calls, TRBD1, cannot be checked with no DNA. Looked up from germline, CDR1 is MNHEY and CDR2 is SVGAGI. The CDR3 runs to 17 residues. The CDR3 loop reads CASSYSELGALSYEQYF.

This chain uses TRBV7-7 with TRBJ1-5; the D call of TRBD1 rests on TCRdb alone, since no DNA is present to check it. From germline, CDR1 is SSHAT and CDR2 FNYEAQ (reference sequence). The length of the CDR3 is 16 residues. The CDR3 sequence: CASSLSSGTVSQPQHF.

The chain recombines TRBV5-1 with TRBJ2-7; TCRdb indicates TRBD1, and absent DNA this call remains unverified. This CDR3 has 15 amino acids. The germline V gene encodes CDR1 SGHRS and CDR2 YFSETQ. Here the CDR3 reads CASSLGDSPNYEQYF.

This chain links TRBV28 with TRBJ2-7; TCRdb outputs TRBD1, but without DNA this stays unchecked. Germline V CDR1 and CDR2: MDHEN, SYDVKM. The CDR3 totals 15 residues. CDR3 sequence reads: CASTPGQGWGYEQYF.

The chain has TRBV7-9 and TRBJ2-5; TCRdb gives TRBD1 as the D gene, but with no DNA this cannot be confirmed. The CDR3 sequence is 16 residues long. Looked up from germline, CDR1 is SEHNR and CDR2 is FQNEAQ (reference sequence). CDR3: CASTLGGETPGETQYF. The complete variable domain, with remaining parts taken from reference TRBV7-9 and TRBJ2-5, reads DTGVSQNPRHKITKRGQNVTFRCDPISEHNRLYWYRQTLGQGPEFLTYFQNEAQLEKSRLLSDRFSAERPKGSFSTLEIQRTEQGDSAMYLCASTLGGETPGETQYFGPGTRLLVL.

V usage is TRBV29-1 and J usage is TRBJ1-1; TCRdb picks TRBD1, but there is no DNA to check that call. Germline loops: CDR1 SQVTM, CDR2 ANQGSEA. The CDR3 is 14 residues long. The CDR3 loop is CSVVDTGAGGEAFF.

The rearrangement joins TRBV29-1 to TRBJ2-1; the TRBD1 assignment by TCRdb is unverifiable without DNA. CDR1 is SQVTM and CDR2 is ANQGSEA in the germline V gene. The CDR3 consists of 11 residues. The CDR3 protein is CSVESQGEQFF.